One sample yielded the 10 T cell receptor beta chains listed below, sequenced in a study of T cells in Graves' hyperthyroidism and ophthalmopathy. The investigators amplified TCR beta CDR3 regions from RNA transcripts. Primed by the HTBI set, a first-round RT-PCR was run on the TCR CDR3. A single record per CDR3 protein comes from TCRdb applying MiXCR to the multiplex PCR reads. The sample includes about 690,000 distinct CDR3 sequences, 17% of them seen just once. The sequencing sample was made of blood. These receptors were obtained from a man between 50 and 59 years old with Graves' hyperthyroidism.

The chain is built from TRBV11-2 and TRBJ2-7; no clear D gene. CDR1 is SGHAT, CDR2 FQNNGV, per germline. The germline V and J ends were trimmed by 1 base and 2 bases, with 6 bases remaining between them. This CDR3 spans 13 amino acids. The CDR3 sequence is CASSLVRTYEQYF. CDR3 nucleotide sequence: TGTGCCAGCAGCTTAGTACGGACCTACGAGCAGTACTTC.

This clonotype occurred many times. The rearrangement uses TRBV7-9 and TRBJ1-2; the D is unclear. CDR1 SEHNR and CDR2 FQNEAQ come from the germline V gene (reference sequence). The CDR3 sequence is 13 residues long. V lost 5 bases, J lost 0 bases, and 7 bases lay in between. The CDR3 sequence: CASSPDTNYGYTF. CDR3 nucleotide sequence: TGTGCCAGCAGCCCCGATACTAACTATGGCTACACCTTC.

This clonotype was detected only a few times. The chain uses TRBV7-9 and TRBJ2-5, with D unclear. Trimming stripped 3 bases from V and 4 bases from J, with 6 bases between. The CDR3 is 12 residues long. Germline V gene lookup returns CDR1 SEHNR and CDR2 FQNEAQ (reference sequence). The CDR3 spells CASSLMGETQYF. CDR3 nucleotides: TGTGCCAGCAGCTTGATGGGAGAGACCCAGTACTTC. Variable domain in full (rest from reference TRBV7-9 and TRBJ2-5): DTGVSQNPRHKITKRGQNVTFRCDPISEHNRLYWYRQTLGQGPEFLTYFQNEAQLEKSRLLSDRFSAERPKGSFSTLEIQRTEQGDSAMYLCASSLMGETQYFGPGTRLLVL.

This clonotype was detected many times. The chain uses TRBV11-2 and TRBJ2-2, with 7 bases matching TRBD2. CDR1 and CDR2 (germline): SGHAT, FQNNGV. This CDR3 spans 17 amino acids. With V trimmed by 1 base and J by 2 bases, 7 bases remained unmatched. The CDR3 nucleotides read TGTGCCAGCAGCTTAGGCGGGGGAGAGTTTAACACCGGGGAGCTGTTTTTT. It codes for CASSLGGGEFNTGELFF.

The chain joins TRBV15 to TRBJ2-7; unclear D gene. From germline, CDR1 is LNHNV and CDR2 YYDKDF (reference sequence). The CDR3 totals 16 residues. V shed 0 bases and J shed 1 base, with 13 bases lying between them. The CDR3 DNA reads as TGTGCCACCAGCAGAGATAGGGTGAGCAGATCCTACGAGCAGTACTTC. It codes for CATSRDRVSRSYEQYF.

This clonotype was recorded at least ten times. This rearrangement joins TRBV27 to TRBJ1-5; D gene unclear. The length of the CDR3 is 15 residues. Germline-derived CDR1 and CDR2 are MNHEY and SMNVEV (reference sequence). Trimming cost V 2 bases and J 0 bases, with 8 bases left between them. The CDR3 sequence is CASSLRRDSNQPQHF. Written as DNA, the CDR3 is TGTGCCAGCAGTTTACGCCGGGATAGCAATCAGCCCCAGCATTTT.

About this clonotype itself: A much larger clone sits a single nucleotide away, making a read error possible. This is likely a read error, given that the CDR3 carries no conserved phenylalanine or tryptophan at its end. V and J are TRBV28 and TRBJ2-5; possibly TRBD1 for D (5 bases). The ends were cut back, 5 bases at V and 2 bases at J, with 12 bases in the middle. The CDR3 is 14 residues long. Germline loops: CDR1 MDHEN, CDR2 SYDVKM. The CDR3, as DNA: TGTGCCAGCAGTCGGCACAGGTCACAAGAGACCCAGTACCTC. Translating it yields CASSRHRSQETQYL.

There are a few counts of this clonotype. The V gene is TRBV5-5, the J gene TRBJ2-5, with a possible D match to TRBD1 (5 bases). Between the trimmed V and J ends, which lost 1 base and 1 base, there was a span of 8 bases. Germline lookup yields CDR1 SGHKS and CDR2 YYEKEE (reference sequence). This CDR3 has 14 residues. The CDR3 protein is CASSLIQGQETQYF. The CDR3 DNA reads TGTGCCAGCAGCTTGATTCAGGGCCAAGAGACCCAGTACTTC. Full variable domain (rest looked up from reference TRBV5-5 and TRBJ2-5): DAGVTQSPTHLIKTRGQQVTLRCSPISGHKSVSWYQQVLGQGPQFIFQYYEKEERGRGNFPDRFSARQFPNYSSELNVNALLLGDSALYLCASSLIQGQETQYFGPGTRLLVL.

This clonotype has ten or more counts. The CDR3 DNA follows: TGTGCCAGCAGCTTAAGGACAAACGAGCAGTTCTTC. Encoded protein: CASSLRTNEQFF. The chain combines TRBV13 with TRBJ2-1; D might be TRBD1 (5 bases). CDR3 length equals 12 residues. V lost 2 bases, J lost 10 bases, and 9 bases lay in between. The V gene's germline CDR1 is PRHDT and CDR2 FYEKMQ (reference sequence).

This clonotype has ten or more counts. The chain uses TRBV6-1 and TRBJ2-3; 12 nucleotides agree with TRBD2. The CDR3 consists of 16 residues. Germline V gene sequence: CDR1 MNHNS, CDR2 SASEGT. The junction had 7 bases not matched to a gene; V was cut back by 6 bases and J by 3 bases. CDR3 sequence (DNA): TGTGCCAGCAGCTTACGAACTAGCGGGAGGACAGATACGCAGTATTTT. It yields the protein CASSLRTSGRTDTQYF.